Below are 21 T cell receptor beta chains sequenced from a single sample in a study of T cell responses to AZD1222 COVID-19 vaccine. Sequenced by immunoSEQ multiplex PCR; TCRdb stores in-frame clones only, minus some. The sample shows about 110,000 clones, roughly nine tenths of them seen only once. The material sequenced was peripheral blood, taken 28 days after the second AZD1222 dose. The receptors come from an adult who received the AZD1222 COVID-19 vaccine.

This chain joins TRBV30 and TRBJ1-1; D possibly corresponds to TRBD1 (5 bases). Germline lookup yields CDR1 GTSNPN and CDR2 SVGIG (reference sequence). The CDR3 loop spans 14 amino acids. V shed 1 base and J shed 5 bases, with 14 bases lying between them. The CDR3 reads CAWSEGSWGTEAFF. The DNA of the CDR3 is TGTGCCTGGAGTGAGGGATCCTGGGGGACTGAAGCTTTCTTT. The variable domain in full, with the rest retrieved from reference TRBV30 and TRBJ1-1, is SQTIHQWPATLVQPVGSPLSLECTVEGTSNPNLYWYRQAAGRGLQLLFYSVGIGQISSEVPQNLSASRPQDRQFILSSKKLLLSDSGFYLCAWSEGSWGTEAFFGQGTRLTVV.

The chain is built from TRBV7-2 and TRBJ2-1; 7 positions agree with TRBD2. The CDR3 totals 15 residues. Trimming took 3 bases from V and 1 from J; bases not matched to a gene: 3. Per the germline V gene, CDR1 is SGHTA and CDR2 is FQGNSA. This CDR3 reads CASSFGRESYNEQFF. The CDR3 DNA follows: TGTGCCAGCAGCTTTGGGAGGGAGTCCTACAATGAGCAGTTCTTC.

The CDR3 DNA reads as TGTGCCAGCAGCGGAAAAAGGCCTAGCGGAGAGACCCAGTACTTC. It encodes CASSGKRPSGETQYF. J is TRBJ2-5 and V is TRBV7-2; TRBD2 aligns across 7 bases. Germline V gives CDR1 SGHTA, CDR2 FQGNSA. V was pared by 5 bases and J by 4 bases, with 10 bases of the junction left unmatched. The CDR3 sequence is 15 residues long.

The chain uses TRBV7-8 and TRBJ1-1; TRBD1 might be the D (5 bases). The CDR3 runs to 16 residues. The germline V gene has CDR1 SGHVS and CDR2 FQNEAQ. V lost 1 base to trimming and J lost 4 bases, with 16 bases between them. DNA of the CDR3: TGTGCCAGCAGCTTAGGGGTCGAGTGGGGGGGCACTGAAGCTTTCTTT. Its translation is CASSLGVEWGGTEAFF.

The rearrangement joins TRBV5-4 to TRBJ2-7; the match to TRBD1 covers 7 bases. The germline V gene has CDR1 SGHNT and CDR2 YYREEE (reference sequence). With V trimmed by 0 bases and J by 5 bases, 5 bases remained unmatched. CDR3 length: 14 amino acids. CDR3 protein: CASSLAGGIDEQYF. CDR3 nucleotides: TGTGCCAGCAGCTTGGCAGGGGGAATCGACGAGCAGTACTTC.

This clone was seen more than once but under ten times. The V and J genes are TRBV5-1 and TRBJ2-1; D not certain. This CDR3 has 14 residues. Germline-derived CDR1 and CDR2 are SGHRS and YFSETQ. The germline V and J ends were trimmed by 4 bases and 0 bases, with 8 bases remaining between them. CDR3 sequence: CASSGVSSYNEQFF. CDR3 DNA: TGCGCCAGCAGCGGGGTAAGCTCCTACAATGAGCAGTTCTTC. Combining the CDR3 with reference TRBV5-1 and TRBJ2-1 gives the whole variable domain KAGVTQTPRYLIKTRGQQVTLSCSPISGHRSVSWYQQTPGQGLQFLFEYFSETQRNKGNFPGRFSGRQFSNSRSEMNVSTLELGDSALYLCASSGVSSYNEQFFGPGTRLTVL.

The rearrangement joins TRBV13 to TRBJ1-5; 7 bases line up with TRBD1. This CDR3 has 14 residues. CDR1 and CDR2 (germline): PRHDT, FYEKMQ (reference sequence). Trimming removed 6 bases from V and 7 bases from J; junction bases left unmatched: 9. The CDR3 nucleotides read TGTGCCAGCAGTCACAGGGGATCGGGCCAGCCCCAGCATTTT. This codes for CASSHRGSGQPQHF.

In nucleotides, the CDR3 is TGTGCCAGCAGTGGTACAGAGAACACCGGGGAGCTGTTTTTT. This codes for CASSGTENTGELFF. The chain recombines TRBV6-4 with TRBJ2-2; no clear D. V lost 4 bases and J 1 base, leaving 7 bases between the germline ends. Germline V gene data show CDR1 as MRHNA and CDR2 as SNTAGT. The CDR3 extends over 14 amino acids.

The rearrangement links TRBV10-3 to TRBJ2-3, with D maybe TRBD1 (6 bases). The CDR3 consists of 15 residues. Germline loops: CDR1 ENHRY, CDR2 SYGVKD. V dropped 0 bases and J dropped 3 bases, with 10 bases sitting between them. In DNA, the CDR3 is TGTGCCATCAGTGAGTCGTTTCAGGGGACAGATACGCAGTATTTT. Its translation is CAISESFQGTDTQYF.

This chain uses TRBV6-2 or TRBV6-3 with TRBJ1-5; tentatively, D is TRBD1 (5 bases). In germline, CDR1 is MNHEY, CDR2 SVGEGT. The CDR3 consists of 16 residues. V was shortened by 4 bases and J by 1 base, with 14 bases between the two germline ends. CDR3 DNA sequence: TGTGCCAGCAGTTGGGGGGAGTGGAGAAGCAATCAGCCCCAGCATTTT. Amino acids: CASSWGEWRSNQPQHF.

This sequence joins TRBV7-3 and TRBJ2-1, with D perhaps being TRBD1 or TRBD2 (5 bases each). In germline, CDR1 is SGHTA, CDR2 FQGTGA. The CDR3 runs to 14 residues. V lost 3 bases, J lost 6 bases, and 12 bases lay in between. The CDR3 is CASSLGPGLNEQFF. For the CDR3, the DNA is TGTGCCAGCAGCTTGGGACCTGGGCTCAATGAGCAGTTCTTC.

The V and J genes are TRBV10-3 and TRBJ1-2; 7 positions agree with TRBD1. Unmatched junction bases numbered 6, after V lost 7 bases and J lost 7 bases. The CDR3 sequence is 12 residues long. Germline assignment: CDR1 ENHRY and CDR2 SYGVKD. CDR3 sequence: CAITTGDLGYTF. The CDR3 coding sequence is TGTGCCATCACCACAGGGGATCTTGGCTACACCTTC.

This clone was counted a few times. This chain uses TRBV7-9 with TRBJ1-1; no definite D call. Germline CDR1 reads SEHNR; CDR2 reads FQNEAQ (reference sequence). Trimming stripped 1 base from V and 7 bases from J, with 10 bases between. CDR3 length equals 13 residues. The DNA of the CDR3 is TGTGCCAGCAGCTTAGGACAAAATCTTGAAGCTTTCTTT. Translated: CASSLGQNLEAFF.

The DNA of the CDR3 is TGTGCCAGTACCTCCCAGCAGACCGGGGAGCTGTTTTTT. Translating it yields CASTSQQTGELFF. This chain uses TRBV19 with TRBJ2-2; the D is unclear. The CDR3 length is 13 residues. Deletions cut 7 bases from V and 5 bases from J, with 11 bases between. From germline, CDR1 is LNHDA and CDR2 SQIVND (reference sequence). Full variable domain (remainder filled in from reference TRBV19 and TRBJ2-2): DGGITQSPKYLFRKEGQNVTLSCEQNLNHDAMYWYRQDPGQGLRLIYYSQIVNDFQKGDIAEGYSVSREKKESFPLTVTSAQKNPTAFYLCASTSQQTGELFFGEGSRLTVL.

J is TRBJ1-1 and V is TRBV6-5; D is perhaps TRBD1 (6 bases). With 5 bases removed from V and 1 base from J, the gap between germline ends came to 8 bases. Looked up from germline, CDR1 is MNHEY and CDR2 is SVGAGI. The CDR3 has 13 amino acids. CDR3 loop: CASSMDRNTEAFF. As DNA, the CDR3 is TGTGCCAGCAGTATGGACAGGAACACTGAAGCTTTCTTT.

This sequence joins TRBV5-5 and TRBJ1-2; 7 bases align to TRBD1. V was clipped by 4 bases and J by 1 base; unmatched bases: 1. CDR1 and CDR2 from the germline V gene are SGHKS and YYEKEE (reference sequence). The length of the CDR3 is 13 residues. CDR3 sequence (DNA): TGTGCCAGCAGCACAGGGGATAACTATGGCTACACCTTC. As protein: CASSTGDNYGYTF.

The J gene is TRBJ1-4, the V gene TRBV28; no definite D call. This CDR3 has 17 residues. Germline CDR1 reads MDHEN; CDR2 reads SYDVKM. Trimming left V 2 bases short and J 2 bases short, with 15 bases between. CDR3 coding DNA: TGTGCCAGCAGTTTAAGTTTTGTCGGGGTGACTAATGAAAAACTGTTTTTT. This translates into CASSLSFVGVTNEKLFF.

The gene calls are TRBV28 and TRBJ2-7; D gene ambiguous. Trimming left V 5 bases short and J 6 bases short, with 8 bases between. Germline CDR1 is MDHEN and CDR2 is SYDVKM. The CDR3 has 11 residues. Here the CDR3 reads CASSRVGEQYF. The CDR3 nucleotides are TGTGCCAGCAGTAGAGTTGGCGAGCAGTACTTC.

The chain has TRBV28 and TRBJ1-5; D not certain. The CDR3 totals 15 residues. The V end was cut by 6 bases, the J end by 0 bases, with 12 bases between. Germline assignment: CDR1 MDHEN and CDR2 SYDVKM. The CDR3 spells CASSSPGSSNQPQHF. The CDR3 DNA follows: TGTGCCAGCAGCTCGCCGGGTTCTAGCAATCAGCCCCAGCATTTT. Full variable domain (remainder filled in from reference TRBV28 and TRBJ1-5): DVKVTQSSRYLVKRTGEKVFLECVQDMDHENMFWYRQDPGLGLRLIYFSYDVKMKEKGDIPEGYSVSREKKERFSLILESASTNQTSMYLCASSSPGSSNQPQHFGDGTRLSIL.

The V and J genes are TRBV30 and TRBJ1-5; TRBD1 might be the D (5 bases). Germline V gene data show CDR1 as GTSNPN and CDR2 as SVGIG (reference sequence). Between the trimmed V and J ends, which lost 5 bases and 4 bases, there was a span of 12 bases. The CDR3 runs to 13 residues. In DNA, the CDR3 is TGTGCCTGGGGGGGGTTGGGAAATCAGCCCCAGCATTTT. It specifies CAWGGLGNQPQHF.

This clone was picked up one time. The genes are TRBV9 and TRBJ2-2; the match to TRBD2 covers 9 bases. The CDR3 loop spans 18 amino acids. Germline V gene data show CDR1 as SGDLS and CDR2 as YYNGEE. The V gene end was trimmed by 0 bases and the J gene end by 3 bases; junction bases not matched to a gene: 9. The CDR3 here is CASSVELAGERDTGELFF. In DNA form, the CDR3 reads TGTGCCAGCAGCGTAGAACTAGCGGGTGAAAGGGACACCGGGGAGCTGTTTTTT.